The clone carrying this TCR beta chain was recorded many times. What it binds is unknown. This record belongs to a study of T cells in Graves' hyperthyroidism and ophthalmopathy. The study, taken as a whole, reports: The majority of expanded thyroid clonotypes above 0.001 also appeared in blood.

The investigators amplified TCR beta CDR3 regions from RNA transcripts. When the TCR CDR3 underwent first-round RT-PCR, the HTBI primer set was used. TCRdb reanalysed the multiplex PCR reads using MiXCR and keeps one entry per CDR3 protein. The data contain 600,000 to 850,000 distinct CDR3 sequences, roughly 20% of them seen just once; the ten biggest clones take up over 15%. Hyperthyroidism patients were newly diagnosed, had disease duration under 2 months, and were aged 18 to 65 years. Clinical symptoms, serum thyroxine, TRAb, thyroid ultrasound and orbital computed tomography informed diagnoses. The germline V and J ends were trimmed by 1 base and 0 bases, with 8 bases remaining between them. Germline CDR1 SGHTA, CDR2 FQGNSA. The CDR3 has 15 residues.

This clonotype was sampled from a woman aged 50 to 60 with Graves' hyperthyroidism that later progressed to Graves' ophthalmopathy. The source material was blood. The gene calls are TRBV7-2 and TRBJ2-3; tentatively, D is TRBD1 (5 bases). CDR3: CASSLDRISTDTQYF. The CDR3 DNA reads as TGTGCCAGCAGCTTAGACAGGATAAGCACAGATACGCAGTATTTT.